A single sample is the source of the 18 T cell receptor beta chains below, sequenced in a study of cytomegalovirus exposure and HLA in healthy donors (dated by TCRdb to 2016 to 2017). Receptor libraries were prepared by the immunoSEQ multiplex PCR assay. A mixture of 60 forward primers for TCR Vbeta segments and 13 reverse primers for TCR Jbeta segments was used in the multiplex PCR. TCRdb carries this immuneACCESS record with in-frame sequences only. Its versions omit some clonotypes, under half of them owing to an unresolved V gene in the studies checked, with the rest unexplained. The sample data list roughly 180,000 clones, and under 90% of these were observed just once. The top ten constitute approximately 1.5% of the sample. What was sequenced was PBMCs. These receptors originate from a male donor in good health and CMV-seronegative.

V usage is TRBV4-3 and J usage is TRBJ2-3; D might be TRBD2 (6 bases). V was shortened by 0 bases and J by 0 bases, with 16 bases between the two germline ends. CDR1 is LGHNA, CDR2 YSLEER, per germline. The CDR3 is 18 residues long. CDR3 in amino acids: CASSQDFRLGTSTDTQYF. CDR3 DNA: TGCGCCAGCAGCCAAGATTTCCGGCTGGGGACTAGCACAGATACGCAGTATTTT.

The gene calls are TRBV11-3 and TRBJ2-5; D unresolved. The CDR3 consists of 14 residues. The germline gives CDR1 SGHNT, CDR2 YENEEA. V dropped 2 bases and J dropped 5 bases, with 12 bases sitting between them. The CDR3 loop is CASSLNGRRETQYF. Here the CDR3 DNA reads TGTGCCAGCAGCTTAAATGGTCGCCGGGAGACCCAGTACTTC.

The gene calls are TRBV29-1 and TRBJ1-1, with D possibly matching TRBD1 (6 bases). The CDR3 consists of 10 residues. Germline-derived CDR1 and CDR2 are SQVTM and ANQGSEA. Trimming shortened V by 6 bases and J by 6 bases, and 8 bases separated the two germline ends. Here the CDR3 reads CSVGGPEAFF. The CDR3 DNA follows: TGCAGCGTAGGGGGTCCTGAAGCTTTCTTT.

The chain recombines TRBV6-5 with TRBJ1-4, with a weak D call TRBD1 (6 bases). V shed 10 bases and J shed 4 bases, with 16 bases lying between them. There are 14 residues in the CDR3. CDR1 is MNHEY, CDR2 SVGAGI, per germline. In DNA, the CDR3 is TGTGCCACCGCTACAGGGCTCGGTAATGAAAAACTGTTTTTT. Translation gives CATATGLGNEKLFF.

The chain couples TRBV18 to TRBJ2-3, with 7 bases identical to TRBD2. The V and J ends lost 0 bases and 7 bases, in that order; junction bases with no gene match: 16. This CDR3 is 18 amino acids long. Per the germline V gene, CDR1 is KGHSH and CDR2 is LQKENI. The CDR3 nucleotides read TGTGCCAGCTCACCACCGGGGCGGGAGTTAGGCCGGTCAAATACGCAGTATTTT. Translating it yields CASSPPGRELGRSNTQYF.

The rearrangement joins TRBV30 to TRBJ2-7; D is unresolved. The CDR3 is made up of 14 amino acids. CDR1 and CDR2 from the germline V gene are GTSNPN and SVGIG (reference sequence). Trimming took 3 bases from V and 1 from J, leaving 13 bases between them. CDR3 loop: CAWSVTLLSYEQYF. CDR3 coding DNA: TGTGCCTGGAGCGTTACACTACTATCCTACGAGCAGTACTTC.

The chain employs TRBV19 and TRBJ2-5; D perhaps matches TRBD1 (6 bases). CDR3 size: 14 residues. Between the trimmed V and J ends, which lost 8 bases and 2 bases, there was a span of 15 bases. CDR1 is LNHDA, CDR2 SQIVND, per germline (reference sequence). DNA for the CDR3: TGTGCCAGTGCCCTGGGGGCCGTACAAGAGACCCAGTACTTC. This translates into CASALGAVQETQYF.

This clone was detected a few times. The chain links TRBV7-2 to TRBJ2-6; D is undetermined. Germline loops: CDR1 SGHTA, CDR2 FQGNSA. The CDR3 runs 16 residues. The V gene lost 1 base and the J gene lost 2 bases, with 9 bases spanning the gap. CDR3: CASSLVADAGANVLTF. Here the CDR3 DNA reads TGTGCCAGCAGCTTAGTTGCAGATGCTGGGGCCAACGTCCTGACTTTC.

V usage is TRBV10-3 and J usage is TRBJ2-7; 7 nucleotides match TRBD1. V lost 6 bases to trimming and J lost 5 bases; unmatched junction nucleotides: 4. This CDR3 comprises 12 residues. Germline CDR1 is ENHRY and CDR2 is SYGVKD. CDR3 in amino acids: CAIRGDRDEQYF. CDR3 sequence (DNA): TGTGCCATCAGAGGCGACAGGGACGAGCAGTACTTC.

The chain combines TRBV28 with TRBJ2-5, with 8 bases lining up with TRBD2. Matching the DNA end better, TRBJ2-7 makes the J call doubtful. The germline V gene has CDR1 MDHEN and CDR2 SYDVKM. The CDR3 is 15 residues long. DNA of the CDR3: TGTGCCAGCACCGGGGGGGGAGGGCCCTTCTACGAGCAGTACTTC. The encoded protein is CASTGGGGPFYEQYF.

V and J are TRBV10-2 and TRBJ1-4, with unresolved D. The CDR3 is 14 residues long. The V and J ends lost 2 bases and 8 bases respectively, with 12 bases between them. The germline gives CDR1 WSHSY, CDR2 SAAADI. In DNA form, the CDR3 reads TGCGCCAGCAGTGAGCCAGCAGAGAGGGAAAAACTGTTTTTT. Its protein product is CASSEPAEREKLFF.

This chain uses TRBV7-8 with TRBJ1-1; D uncertain. CDR1 is SGHVS, CDR2 FQNEAQ, per germline. The CDR3 loop spans 14 amino acids. V shed 0 bases and J shed 0 bases, with 5 bases lying between them. The CDR3 spells CASSLAYMNTEAFF. For the CDR3, the DNA is TGTGCCAGCAGCTTAGCTTACATGAACACTGAAGCTTTCTTT.

The chain has TRBV2 and TRBJ2-3; no clear D. Germline CDR1 and CDR2: SNHLY and FYNNEI. The CDR3 runs to 15 residues. Trimming took 5 bases from V and 5 from J, leaving 17 bases between them. In DNA form, the CDR3 reads TGTGCCAGCAGTCCCCCAGGTGTGTTGAAAGATACGCAGTATTTT. The encoded protein is CASSPPGVLKDTQYF.

Turning to this clone: The sample has other DNA sequences that encode this CDR3 too. The V and J genes are TRBV11-2 and TRBJ1-2, with D uncertain. CDR1 is SGHAT, CDR2 FQNNGV, per germline. Trimming took off 4 bases at V and 4 bases at J, with 16 bases between the two ends. The CDR3 consists of 15 residues. The DNA for the CDR3 is TGTGCCAGCAGCTCTACTGACGGTGGAGTCTATGGCTACACCTTC. Amino acids: CASSSTDGGVYGYTF.

The chain is built from TRBV27 and TRBJ2-1; the match to TRBD1 covers 8 bases. Germline trimming cut 5 bases from V and 5 bases from J; bases unmatched to any gene: 5. From germline, CDR1 is MNHEY and CDR2 SMNVEV (reference sequence). The CDR3 has 14 amino acids. Here the CDR3 DNA reads TGTGCCAGCAGTCCAAGGACAGGGAACAATGAGCAGTTCTTC. It translates to CASSPRTGNNEQFF.

V gene TRBV19 combines with J gene TRBJ2-3; 10 bases match TRBD2. The CDR3 length is 16 residues. Germline-derived CDR1 and CDR2 are LNHDA and SQIVND (reference sequence). V was pared by 2 bases and J by 4 bases, with 6 bases of the junction left unmatched. The CDR3 sequence is CASSIPSGSRADTQYF. As DNA, the CDR3 is TGTGCCAGTAGTATACCTAGCGGGAGCAGGGCAGATACGCAGTATTTT.

The chain combines TRBV5-5 with TRBJ1-5; no firm D call. There are 15 residues in the CDR3. From germline, CDR1 is SGHKS and CDR2 YYEKEE (reference sequence). The V end was cut by 0 bases, the J end by 7 bases, with 14 bases between. CDR3 in amino acids: CASSLGGAPGQPQHF. CDR3 sequence (DNA): TGTGCCAGCAGCTTGGGGGGAGCCCCGGGACAGCCCCAGCATTTT.

This rearrangement joins TRBV6-1 to TRBJ2-7; 7 bases line up with TRBD1. The CDR3 is 13 amino acids. Germline values: CDR1 MNHNS, CDR2 SASEGT. V shed 8 bases and J 3 bases; nucleotides not matched to a gene: 7. As DNA, the CDR3 is TGTGCCAGCCAATGGGACAGCTTCTACGAGCAGTACTTC. Protein sequence: CASQWDSFYEQYF.